These 30 T cell receptor beta chains originate from one sample sequenced in a study of OX40 agonist ivuxolimab in advanced cancers. Some clones are missing from TCRdb's copy, which holds only in-frame ones; the method was immunoSEQ multiplex PCR. The sample lists more than 45,000 clones, roughly 77% occurring once. Here the sequenced sample was CD4+ or CD8+ T cells sorted from blood, taken in a trial of the OX40 agonist ivuxolimab. All receptors derive from an adult with an advanced solid tumor such as melanoma, head and neck, liver or kidney cancer.

The chain couples TRBV7-9 to TRBJ2-7; D is unresolved. Trimming shortened V by 5 bases and J by 3 bases, and 8 bases separated the two germline ends. The CDR3 totals 12 residues. Germline CDR1 reads SEHNR; CDR2 reads FQNEAQ (reference sequence). The CDR3 protein is CASSPNIYEQYF. For the CDR3, the DNA is TGTGCCAGCAGCCCGAACATCTACGAGCAGTACTTC.

This clone showed up just once. The DNA for the CDR3 is TGCGCCAGCAGCTTGGATGACACCCAGGACCAGCCCCAGCATTTT. Protein product: CASSLDDTQDQPQHF. The chain carries TRBV5-1 and TRBJ1-5; unclear D gene. Trimming took 0 bases from V and 7 from J, leaving 14 bases between them. Looked up from germline, CDR1 is SGHRS and CDR2 is YFSETQ. The CDR3 sequence is 15 residues long.

This chain joins TRBV11-3 and TRBJ1-4; 8 positions agree with TRBD1. The CDR3 runs to 15 residues. V lost 4 bases, J lost 4 bases, and 5 bases stayed unmatched. CDR1 SGHNT and CDR2 YENEEA come from the germline V gene. The chain's CDR3 is CASSSGQGNNEKLFF. The CDR3 DNA is TGTGCCAGCAGCTCTGGACAGGGAAATAATGAAAAACTGTTTTTT.

The V and J genes are TRBV6-6 and TRBJ1-2, with D possibly TRBD1 on 6 matching bases. V gave up 4 bases and J gave up 7 bases, with 13 bases separating them. The CDR3 is 13 residues long. Germline CDR1 and CDR2: MNHNY and SVGAGI (reference sequence). CDR3 in DNA: TGTGCCAGCAGTTTACAGGGCTCGAGTGGCTACACCTTC. This translates into CASSLQGSSGYTF.

The rearrangement uses TRBV6-5 and TRBJ2-2; a weak D match, TRBD2 (6 bases). Trimming took 0 bases from V and 5 from J, leaving 7 bases between them. The CDR3 is made up of 14 amino acids. Germline loops: CDR1 MNHEY, CDR2 SVGAGI. CDR3 region: CASSYSEGTGELFF. CDR3 bases: TGTGCCAGCAGTTACTCGGAGGGTACCGGGGAGCTGTTTTTT.

The chain joins TRBV5-1 to TRBJ2-5, with D possibly being TRBD2 (5 bases). Looked up from germline, CDR1 is SGHRS and CDR2 is YFSETQ. The ends were cut back, 0 bases at V and 2 bases at J, with 14 bases in the middle. This CDR3 is built from 16 residues. DNA of the CDR3: TGCGCCAGCAGCTTGGGAGGGTCCCATTCACAAGAGACCCAGTACTTC. This codes for CASSLGGSHSQETQYF.

The chain is built from TRBV2 and TRBJ1-2; D not resolved. The germline gives CDR1 SNHLY, CDR2 FYNNEI. V was clipped by 2 bases and J by 4 bases, with 14 bases between them. The CDR3 has 15 residues. CDR3 region: CASSERFPGVYGYTF. CDR3 coding DNA: TGTGCCAGCAGTGAACGCTTCCCAGGCGTCTATGGCTACACCTTC.

V is TRBV5-1 and J is TRBJ1-3, with D unclear. This CDR3 has 14 residues. V was cut by 0 bases and J by 3 bases, with 7 bases left in between. CDR1 and CDR2 from the germline V gene are SGHRS and YFSETQ. The chain's CDR3 is CASSLAGNGNTIYF. The CDR3, as DNA: TGCGCCAGCAGCTTGGCCGGGAATGGAAACACCATATATTTT.

The chain couples TRBV7-9 to TRBJ2-7; D possibly uses TRBD1 or TRBD2 (5 bases each). V lost 4 bases, J lost 7 bases, and 8 bases lay in between. Germline V lookup: CDR1 SEHNR, CDR2 FQNEAQ (reference sequence). The CDR3 length is 11 residues. In DNA, the CDR3 is TGTGCCAGCAGCTCTTGGGGGGAGCAGTACTTC. It translates to CASSSWGEQYF.

DNA for the CDR3: TGTGCCAGCAGCAAGGGGGCAGCTCAAGAGACCCAGTACTTC. Translation gives CASSKGAAQETQYF. This chain uses TRBV9 with TRBJ2-5; TRBD1 agrees at 7 bases. The germline CDR1 and CDR2 sequences are SGDLS and YYNGEE. There are 14 residues in the CDR3. The junction had 5 bases not matched to a gene; V was cut back by 4 bases and J by 2 bases.

The chain combines TRBV29-1 with TRBJ2-1; tentative D call: TRBD1 (6 bases). CDR3 size: 14 residues. Trimming removed 1 base at V and 6 bases at J, with 13 bases between. Germline CDR1 SQVTM, CDR2 ANQGSEA. The CDR3 nucleotides are TGCAGCGTTGAAGTCGGGCAAGGGGGCAATGAGCAGTTCTTC. It yields the protein CSVEVGQGGNEQFF.

This clone was picked up one time. The J gene is TRBJ1-4, the V gene TRBV2; D might be TRBD1 (5 bases). This CDR3 contains 13 residues. Germline CDR1 SNHLY, CDR2 FYNNEI. V shed 7 bases and J shed 4 bases, with 10 bases lying between them. CDR3 coding DNA: TGTGCCAGCACGGATGGGGGTAATGAAAAACTGTTTTTT. Its protein product is CASTDGGNEKLFF.

The genes are TRBV18 and TRBJ2-4; D remains unclear. V was pared by 2 bases and J by 3 bases, with 8 bases between. This CDR3 has 14 residues. Looked up from germline, CDR1 is KGHSH and CDR2 is LQKENI. CDR3 amino acids: CASSPTESKNIQYF. DNA of the CDR3: TGTGCCAGCTCACCAACAGAGAGCAAAAACATTCAGTACTTC.

The V gene is TRBV6-6, the J gene TRBJ2-5; D remains ambiguous. The CDR3 consists of 11 residues. Germline lookup yields CDR1 MNHNY and CDR2 SVGAGI (reference sequence). V lost 5 bases and J lost 5, with 6 bases in between. For the CDR3, the DNA is TGTGCCAGCAGTGCATTGGAGACCCAGTACTTC. Translation: CASSALETQYF.

The rearrangement uses TRBV7-2 and TRBJ2-3; possibly TRBD2 for D (6 bases). CDR3 length: 17 amino acids. Per germline, CDR1 SGHTA and CDR2 FQGNSA. The V gene lost 0 bases and the J gene lost 0 bases, with 13 bases spanning the gap. The CDR3: CASSLASGVGSTDTQYF. CDR3 in DNA: TGTGCCAGCAGCTTAGCGTCGGGGGTAGGGAGCACAGATACGCAGTATTTT.

The gene calls are TRBV11-3 and TRBJ2-5; no definite D call. Trimming removed 5 bases from V and 0 bases from J, with 13 bases in between. The germline V gene encodes CDR1 SGHNT and CDR2 YENEEA. The CDR3 sequence is 15 residues long. The CDR3: CASSAPLLYQETQYF. CDR3 in DNA: TGTGCCAGCAGCGCCCCGTTGTTGTACCAAGAGACCCAGTACTTC. Full variable domain (outside the CDR3, taken from reference TRBV11-3 and TRBJ2-5): EAGVVQSPRYKIIEKKQPVAFWCNPISGHNTLYWYLQNLGQGPELLIRYENEEAVDDSQLPKDRFSAERLKGVDSTLKIQPAELGDSAVYLCASSAPLLYQETQYFGPGTRLLVL.

This clone was counted only a few times. This sequence joins TRBV10-3 and TRBJ2-6; a possible D gene is TRBD1 (6 bases). The CDR3 covers 14 residues. Germline CDR1 and CDR2: ENHRY and SYGVKD. Trimming shortened V by 3 bases and J by 13 bases, and 16 bases separated the two germline ends. CDR3 bases: TGTGCCATCAGTGACCTACAGGGATATGGTGTCCTGACTTTC. Translating gives CAISDLQGYGVLTF.

This rearrangement joins TRBV9 to TRBJ2-7; D tentatively reads TRBD1 or TRBD2 (5 bases each). Looked up from germline, CDR1 is SGDLS and CDR2 is YYNGEE. V lost 0 bases and J lost 2, with 12 bases in between. This CDR3 has 15 residues. The CDR3 DNA is TGTGCCAGCAGCGTAGGGGACCTAGCTGCCTACGAGCAGTACTTC. Residues: CASSVGDLAAYEQYF.

This clone appeared once. The DNA of the CDR3 is TGTGCCAGCAGTGTCATGATGGGAGGGGGAGACACTGAAGCTTTCTTT. This encodes CASSVMMGGGDTEAFF. V and J are TRBV6-1 and TRBJ1-1; a possible D gene is TRBD1 (6 bases). This CDR3 spans 16 amino acids. The V and J ends lost 4 bases and 3 bases respectively, with 18 bases between them. Germline V lookup: CDR1 MNHNS, CDR2 SASEGT.

V is TRBV5-1 and J is TRBJ1-1; 9 bases fit TRBD1. Germline CDR1 SGHRS, CDR2 YFSETQ. There are 17 residues in the CDR3. V was pared by 2 bases and J by 0 bases, with 8 bases of the junction left unmatched. Here the CDR3 DNA reads TGCGCCAGCAGCTTAACAGGGGGCGTCTCCATGAACACTGAAGCTTTCTTT. Amino acid sequence: CASSLTGGVSMNTEAFF.

The gene calls are TRBV11-2 and TRBJ2-7; 11 bases are a match to TRBD2. The V gene's germline CDR1 is SGHAT and CDR2 FQNNGV. There are 17 residues in the CDR3. Losses at the gene ends were 2 bases for V and 3 bases for J; bases not matched to a gene: 9. CDR3 protein: CASSLRASGGPGYEQYF. DNA of the CDR3: TGTGCCAGCAGCTTAAGGGCTAGCGGGGGGCCCGGCTACGAGCAGTACTTC.

This chain connects TRBV5-6 to TRBJ2-5; the D is unclear. Trimming removed 9 bases at V and 3 bases at J, with 21 bases between. Per the germline V gene, CDR1 is SGHDT and CDR2 is YYEEEE. CDR3 length: 15 amino acids. The CDR3 region is CATRVLMLAEETQYF. The CDR3 DNA reads TGTGCCACCCGAGTCTTGATGTTGGCAGAAGAGACCCAGTACTTC. The full variable domain, its missing parts supplied by reference TRBV5-6 and TRBJ2-5, is DAGVTQSPTHLIKTRGQQVTLRCSPKSGHDTVSWYQQALGQGPQFIFQYYEEEERQRGNFPDRFSGHQFPNYSSELNVNALLLGDSALYLCATRVLMLAEETQYFGPGTRLLVL.

The chain uses TRBV15 and TRBJ2-2; a weak D match, TRBD2 (5 bases). The length of the CDR3 is 16 residues. V was cut by 1 base and J by 6 bases, with 15 bases left in between. The germline gives CDR1 LNHNV, CDR2 YYDKDF (reference sequence). The CDR3 reads CATSRVSVSGPGELFF. Written as DNA, the CDR3 is TGTGCCACCAGCAGAGTTTCAGTCAGCGGCCCCGGGGAGCTGTTTTTT.

This clone is medium-sized by share. The chain has TRBV7-9 and TRBJ1-3, with 11 bases matching TRBD1. Losses at the gene ends were 1 base for V and 4 bases for J; bases not matched to a gene: 3. The germline V gene has CDR1 SEHNR and CDR2 FQNEAQ (reference sequence). This CDR3 contains 16 residues. CDR3 protein: CASSLEDRGRGNTIYF. The CDR3 coding sequence is TGTGCCAGCAGCTTAGAGGACAGGGGGCGAGGAAACACCATATATTTT.

To note about this clone: This sample includes further DNA sequences coding for the same CDR3. This chain connects TRBV5-1 to TRBJ1-1; D ambiguous. The CDR3 is 13 amino acids. In germline, CDR1 is SGHRS, CDR2 YFSETQ. The V gene lost 0 bases and the J gene lost 0 bases, with 3 bases spanning the gap. Here the CDR3 reads CASSLGVNTEAFF. The CDR3 DNA follows: TGCGCCAGCAGCTTGGGAGTGAACACTGAAGCTTTCTTT. Full variable domain (outside the CDR3, taken from reference TRBV5-1 and TRBJ1-1): KAGVTQTPRYLIKTRGQQVTLSCSPISGHRSVSWYQQTPGQGLQFLFEYFSETQRNKGNFPGRFSGRQFSNSRSEMNVSTLELGDSALYLCASSLGVNTEAFFGQGTRLTVV.

This clone has more than one count but fewer than ten. The J gene is TRBJ2-3, the V gene TRBV27; D unresolved. Germline V gene lookup returns CDR1 MNHEY and CDR2 SMNVEV (reference sequence). Trimming took 3 bases from V and 0 from J, leaving 4 bases between them. CDR3 size: 13 residues. In DNA, the CDR3 is TGTGCCAGCAGTTTCTGGAGCACAGATACGCAGTATTTT. It is translated as CASSFWSTDTQYF.

This clone was counted a single time. The V call is TRBV6-5, the J call TRBJ2-7, with D uncertain. Germline V gene data show CDR1 as MNHEY and CDR2 as SVGAGI. The CDR3 covers 13 residues. Trimming shortened V by 8 bases and J by 2 bases, and 13 bases separated the two germline ends. The CDR3 here is CASRERNTYEQYF. The CDR3 DNA is TGTGCCAGCCGCGAACGGAATACCTACGAGCAGTACTTC.

V gene TRBV10-2 combines with J gene TRBJ2-1; TRBD2 is a possible D gene (5 bases). Germline assignment: CDR1 WSHSY and CDR2 SAAADI. The length of the CDR3 is 16 residues. The ends were cut back, 3 bases at V and 0 bases at J, with 12 bases in the middle. Here the CDR3 reads CASSDSSWPSYNEQFF. DNA of the CDR3: TGCGCCAGCAGTGACTCTAGCTGGCCCTCCTACAATGAGCAGTTCTTC.

The chain carries TRBV2 and TRBJ2-5; D perhaps matches TRBD2 (6 bases). Germline CDR1 SNHLY, CDR2 FYNNEI. The CDR3 is 13 amino acids. V was cut by 3 bases and J by 2 bases, with 7 bases left in between. The CDR3 is CASSEGLQETQYF. CDR3 sequence (DNA): TGTGCCAGCAGTGAGGGACTTCAAGAGACCCAGTACTTC.

This chain uses TRBV4-1 with TRBJ2-7, with TRBD1 matching over 9 bases. Germline V gene sequence: CDR1 MGHRA, CDR2 YSYEKL. The CDR3 is 15 amino acids. V lost 1 base to trimming and J lost 2 bases; unmatched junction nucleotides: 3. CDR3 DNA: TGCGCCAGCAGCCAAGGACAGGGGGGCACCTACGAGCAGTACTTC. It codes for CASSQGQGGTYEQYF.